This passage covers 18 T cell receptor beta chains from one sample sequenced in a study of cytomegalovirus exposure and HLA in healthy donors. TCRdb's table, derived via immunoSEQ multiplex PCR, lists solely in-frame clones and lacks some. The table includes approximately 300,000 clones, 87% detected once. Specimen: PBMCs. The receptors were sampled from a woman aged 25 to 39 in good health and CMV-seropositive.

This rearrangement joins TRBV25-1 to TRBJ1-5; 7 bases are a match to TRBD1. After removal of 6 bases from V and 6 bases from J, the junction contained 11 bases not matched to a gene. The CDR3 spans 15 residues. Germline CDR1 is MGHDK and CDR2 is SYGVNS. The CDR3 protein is CASSPAGRGSQPQHF. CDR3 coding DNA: TGTGCCAGCAGCCCAGCGGGCAGGGGGTCTCAGCCCCAGCATTTT. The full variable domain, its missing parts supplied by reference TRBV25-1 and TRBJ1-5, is EADIYQTPRYLVIGTGKKITLECSQTMGHDKMYWYQQDPGMELHLIHYSYGVNSTEKGDLSSESTVSRIRTEHFPLTLESARPSHTSQYLCASSPAGRGSQPQHFGDGTRLSIL.

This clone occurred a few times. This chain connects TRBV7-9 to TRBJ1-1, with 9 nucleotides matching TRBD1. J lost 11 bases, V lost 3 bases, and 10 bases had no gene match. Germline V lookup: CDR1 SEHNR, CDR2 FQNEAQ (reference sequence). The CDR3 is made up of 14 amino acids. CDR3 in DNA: TGTGCCAGCAGCTTTAGCAGAGGACAGGGGAAGGCTTTCTTT. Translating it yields CASSFSRGQGKAFF.

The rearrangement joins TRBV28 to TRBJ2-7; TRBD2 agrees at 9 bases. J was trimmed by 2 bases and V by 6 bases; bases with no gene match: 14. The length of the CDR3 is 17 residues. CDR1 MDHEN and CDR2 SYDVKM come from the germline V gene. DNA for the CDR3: TGTGCCAGCAGGACCGGGACTAGCAATTGGGGAACCTACGAGCAGTACTTC. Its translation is CASRTGTSNWGTYEQYF.

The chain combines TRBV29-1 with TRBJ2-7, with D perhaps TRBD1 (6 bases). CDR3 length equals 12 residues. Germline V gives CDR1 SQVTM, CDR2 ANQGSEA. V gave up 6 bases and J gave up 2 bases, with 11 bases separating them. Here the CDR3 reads CSVPGTTYEQYF. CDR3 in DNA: TGCAGCGTCCCCGGGACAACCTACGAGCAGTACTTC.

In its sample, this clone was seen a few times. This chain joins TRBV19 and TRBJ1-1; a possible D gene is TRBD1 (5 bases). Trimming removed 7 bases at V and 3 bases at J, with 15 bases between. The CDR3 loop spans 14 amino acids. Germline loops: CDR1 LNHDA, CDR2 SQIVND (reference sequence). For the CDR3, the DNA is TGTGCCAGTACTTGGGGACGGAGCTACACTGAAGCTTTCTTT. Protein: CASTWGRSYTEAFF.

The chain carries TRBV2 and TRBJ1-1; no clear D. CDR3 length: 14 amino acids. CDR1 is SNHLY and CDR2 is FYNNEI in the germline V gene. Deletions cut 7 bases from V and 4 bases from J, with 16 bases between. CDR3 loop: CASTPGRRGTEAFF. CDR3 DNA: TGTGCCAGCACCCCTGGACGACGGGGCACTGAAGCTTTCTTT.

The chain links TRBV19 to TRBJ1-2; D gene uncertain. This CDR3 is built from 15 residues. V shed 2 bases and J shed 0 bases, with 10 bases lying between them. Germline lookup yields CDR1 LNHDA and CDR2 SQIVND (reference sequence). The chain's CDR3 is CASSISRQTNYGYTF. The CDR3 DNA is TGTGCCAGTAGTATAAGCCGGCAAACTAACTATGGCTACACCTTC.

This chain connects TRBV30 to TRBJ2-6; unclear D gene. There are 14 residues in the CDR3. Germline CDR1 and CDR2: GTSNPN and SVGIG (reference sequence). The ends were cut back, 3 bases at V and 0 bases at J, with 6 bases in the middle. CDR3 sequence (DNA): TGTGCCTGGAGGACGGCCTCTGGGGCCAACGTCCTGACTTTC. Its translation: CAWRTASGANVLTF.

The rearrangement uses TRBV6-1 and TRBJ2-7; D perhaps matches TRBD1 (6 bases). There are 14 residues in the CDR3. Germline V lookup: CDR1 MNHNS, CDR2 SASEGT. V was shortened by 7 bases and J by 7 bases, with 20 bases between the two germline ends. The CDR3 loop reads CASNRRDTSPEQYF. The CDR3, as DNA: TGTGCCAGCAATCGACGGGACACCTCCCCGGAGCAGTACTTC.

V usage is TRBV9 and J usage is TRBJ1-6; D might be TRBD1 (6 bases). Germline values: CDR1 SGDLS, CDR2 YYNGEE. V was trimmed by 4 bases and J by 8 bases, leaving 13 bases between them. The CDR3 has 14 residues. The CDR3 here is CASSPRQAYSPLHF. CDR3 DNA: TGTGCCAGCAGCCCTAGACAGGCATATTCACCCCTCCACTTT.

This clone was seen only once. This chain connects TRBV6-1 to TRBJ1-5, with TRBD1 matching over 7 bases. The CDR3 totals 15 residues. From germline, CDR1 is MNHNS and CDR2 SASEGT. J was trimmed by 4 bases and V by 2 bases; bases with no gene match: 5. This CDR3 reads CASSELKQGNQPQHF. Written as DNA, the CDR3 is TGTGCCAGCAGTGAATTGAAACAGGGGAATCAGCCCCAGCATTTT.

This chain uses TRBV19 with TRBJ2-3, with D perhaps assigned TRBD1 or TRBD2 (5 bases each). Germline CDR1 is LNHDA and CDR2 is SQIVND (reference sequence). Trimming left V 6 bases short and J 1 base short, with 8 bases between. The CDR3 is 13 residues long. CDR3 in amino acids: CASRGPGTDTQYF. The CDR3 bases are TGTGCCAGTAGGGGACCCGGCACAGATACGCAGTATTTT.

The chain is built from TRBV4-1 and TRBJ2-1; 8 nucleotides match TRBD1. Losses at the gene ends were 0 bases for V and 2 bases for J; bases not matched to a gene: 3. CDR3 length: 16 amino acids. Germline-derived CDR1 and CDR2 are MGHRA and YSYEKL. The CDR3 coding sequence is TGCGCCAGCAGCCAAGAGACAGGGGACGCCTACAATGAGCAGTTCTTC. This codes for CASSQETGDAYNEQFF.

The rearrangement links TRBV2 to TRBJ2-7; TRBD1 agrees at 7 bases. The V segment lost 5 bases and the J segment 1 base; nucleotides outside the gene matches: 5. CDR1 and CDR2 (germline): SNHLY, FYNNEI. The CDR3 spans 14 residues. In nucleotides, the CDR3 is TGTGCCAGCAGTTCAGACAGGGTGTCCTACGAGCAGTACTTC. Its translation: CASSSDRVSYEQYF.

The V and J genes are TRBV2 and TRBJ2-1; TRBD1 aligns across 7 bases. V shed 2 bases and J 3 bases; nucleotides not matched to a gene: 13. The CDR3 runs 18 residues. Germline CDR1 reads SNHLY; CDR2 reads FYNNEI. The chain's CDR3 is CASSESPPQGRGYNEQFF. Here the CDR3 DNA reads TGTGCCAGCAGTGAATCACCCCCACAGGGGAGAGGCTACAATGAGCAGTTCTTC.

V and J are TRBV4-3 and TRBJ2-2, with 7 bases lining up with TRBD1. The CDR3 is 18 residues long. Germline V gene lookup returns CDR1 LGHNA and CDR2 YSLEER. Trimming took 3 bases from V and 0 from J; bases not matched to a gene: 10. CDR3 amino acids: CASSQNYRTGANTGELFF. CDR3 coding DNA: TGCGCCAGCAGCCAGAACTACCGCACAGGGGCGAACACCGGGGAGCTGTTTTTT.

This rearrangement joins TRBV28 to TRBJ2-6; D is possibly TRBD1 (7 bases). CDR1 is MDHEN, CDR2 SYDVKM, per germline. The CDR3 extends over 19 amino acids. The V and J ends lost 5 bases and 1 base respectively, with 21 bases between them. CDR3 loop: CASSRTSGGGESGANVLTF. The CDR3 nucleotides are TGTGCCAGCAGTCGAACCTCAGGGGGAGGTGAGTCTGGGGCCAACGTCCTGACTTTC. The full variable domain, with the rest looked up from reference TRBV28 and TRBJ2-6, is DVKVTQSSRYLVKRTGEKVFLECVQDMDHENMFWYRQDPGLGLRLIYFSYDVKMKEKGDIPEGYSVSREKKERFSLILESASTNQTSMYLCASSRTSGGGESGANVLTFGAGSRLTVL.

CDR3 protein: CASSSLAWVGYTF. CDR3 sequence (DNA): TGTGCCAGCAGCTCCCTTGCCTGGGTGGGCTACACCTTC. The V gene is TRBV7-9, the J gene TRBJ1-2; D is uncertain. The CDR3 totals 13 residues. Germline-derived CDR1 and CDR2 are SEHNR and FQNEAQ (reference sequence). Between the trimmed V and J ends, which lost 4 bases and 8 bases, there was a span of 14 bases.